This is a list of T cell receptor beta chains from one sample in a study of tumor and adjacent non-tumor tissue in lung cancer. TCRdb re-called the multiplex PCR reads with MiXCR, one entry per CDR3 protein. Of 90,000 to 100,000 distinct CDR3 sequences in the sample, more than 80% were seen once. Sequenced material: distant non-tumor lung tissue. The receptors originated from a man in his 60s with small cell lung cancer. Both conserved end residues are part of each CDR3. D genes are given only for firm matches. Clone size, where shown, is once, few, many, or a class for clones that have expanded.

size	length	V	D	J	DNA	CDR3
once	15	TRBV29-1	TRBD2	TRBJ2-5	TGCAGCGTTGATAGCGGCGCGGGGGACCTGTTAGTTGAGTACTTC	CSVDSGAGDLLVEYF
once	14	TRBV29-1	.	TRBJ1-2	TGCAGCATTGCGACGGGGGGATTAGGCTATGGCTACACCTTC	CSIATGGLGYGYTF
.	14	TRBV20-1	TRBD2	TRBJ2-1	TGCAGTGCTAGTGGAGCTAGCGGGAGTTACGACCAGTTCTTC	CSASGASGSYDQFF
.	17	TRBV11-1	TRBD2	TRBJ2-1	TGTGCCAGCTCAGAATCGAGGACTAGCGGGAGTGGTAATGAGCAGTTCTTC	CASSESRTSGSGNEQFF
.	12	TRBV29-1	.	TRBJ2-7	TGCAGCGCGGTGACAGCCCCTGTTAAGCAGTACTTC	CSAVTAPVKQYF
once	16	TRBV7-9	TRBD1	TRBJ1-2	TGTGCCAGCAGCTTATCCGATCGGACAGGGGACGGAGGCTACACCTTC	CASSLSDRTGDGGYTF
once	14	TRBV11-1	.	TRBJ2-5	TGTGCCAGCAGCCTAATCCCGTACCAAGAGACCCAGTACTTC	CASSLIPYQETQYF
.	13	TRBV20-1	.	TRBJ2-3	TGCAGTACTCACCCCGATGGCACAGATACGCAGTATTTT	CSTHPDGTDTQYF
.	14	TRBV9	.	TRBJ1-1	TGTGCCAGCAGCGTAGAGCAGGGTGGTACTGAAGCTTTCTTT	CASSVEQGGTEAFF
.	13	TRBV11-2	TRBD1	TRBJ1-2	TGTGCCAGCGAAGACAGGGATAACTATGGCTACAGCTTC	CASEDRDNYGYSF
once	15	TRBV4-2	.	TRBJ2-7	TGTGCCAGCAGCCAAGATTGGGGGGAGAAATGGGGGCAGGACTTT	CASSQDWGEKWGQDF
.	15	TRBV13	.	TRBJ2-3	TGTGCCAGCAGCTTAGGCACAGATAGCAATCAGCCCCAGTATTTT	CASSLGTDSNQPQYF
.	16	TRBV5-4	TRBD1	TRBJ2-3	TGTGCCAGCAGTACTCGGAGAGGGGGCGCGGCAGATACTCAGTATTTT	CASSTRRGGAADTQYF
.	16	TRBV20-1	TRBD1	TRBJ2-5	TGCAGTACTAGAGATACAGGGGGCCCGTACCAAGAGACCAAGTACTTC	CSTRDTGGPYQETKYF
.	15	TRBV6-1	.	TRBJ2-4	TGTGCCAGCAGTGAAGGGGGGGGGGGGGCAAACATTCAGTACTTC	CASSEGGGGANIQYF
few	14	TRBV20-1	.	TRBJ2-1	TGCAGTGCTAGAGATACGGTGCCCTACAATGAGCAGTTCTTC	CSARDTVPYNEQFF
.	16	TRBV5-6	TRBD1	TRBJ1-1	TGCGCCAGCAGCTTGGCCTCAGGGACAGGGAACACTGAAGCTTTCTTT	CASSLASGTGNTEAFF
.	16	TRBV7-9	.	TRBJ2-1	TGTGCCAGCAGCTTGTCCCAGGGACACCGTTACAATGATCAGTTCTTC	CASSLSQGHRYNDQFF
many	12	TRBV20-1	.	TRBJ1-6	TGCAGTGCTAGAGATGCGGGTAGGACCCTCCACTTT	CSARDAGRTLHF
once	11	TRBV2	TRBD1	TRBJ2-1	TGTGCCGGCAGTCTGAGGACAGGGCAGTTCTTC	CAGSLRTGQFF
many	15	TRBV7-9	TRBD1	TRBJ2-1	TGTGCCAGCAGCAAGATCGGGACAGCCTACAATGAGCAGTTCTTC	CASSKIGTAYNEQFF
.	17	TRBV24-1	TRBD2	TRBJ2-3	TGTGCCACCAGTCGGGGGGGGCAGCGTTTCGCTACAGATACGCAGTATTTT	CATSRGGQRFATDTQYF
.	15	TRBV5-1	.	TRBJ1-2	TGCGCCAGCAGCGAAGGACAGAGGAATAACTATGGCTACACCTTC	CASSEGQRNNYGYTF
.	18	TRBV11-2	TRBD2	TRBJ2-1	TGTGCCAGCAGCTTAGGAGTAGCGGGAGGCTACTACTACAATGAGCTATCCTTC	CASSLGVAGGYYYNELSF
.	15	TRBV7-3	TRBD2	TRBJ2-2	TGTGCCAGCATCCGACTAGCGCATGACACCGGGGAGCCGTTTTTT	CASIRLAHDTGEPFF
once	15	TRBV4-1	.	TRBJ1-1	TGCGTCAGCAGCCGAGTTCCAGGGCGTGGCAGTGAAGCTTTCTTT	CVSSRVPGRGSEAFF
.	14	TRBV5-4	.	TRBJ2-7	TGTGCCAACAGCACCTCGGGGCTAGAGGGGGAGCAGTACTTC	CANSTSGLEGEQYF
.	13	TRBV29-1	.	TRBJ1-4	TGCAGCCCTCCGACCCCGGATGGGGAAAAACTGTTTTTT	CSPPTPDGEKLFF
.	16	TRBV4-2	.	TRBJ2-2	TGTGCCAGCAGCCAAGATCTGATGGGCAAGACCGGGGAGCTGCTTTTT	CASSQDLMGKTGELLF
once	13	TRBV12-3/TRBV12-4	.	TRBJ1-2	TGTGCCAGCAGCATAGACAGGAACTATGACTACACCTTC	CASSIDRNYDYTF
.	17	TRBV6-5	.	TRBJ2-1	TGTGCCAGCAGTTACTCGATCTGGGGAGTAGCAGACAATGAGCAGTGCTTC	CASSYSIWGVADNEQCF
.	15	TRBV11-3	.	TRBJ2-1	TGTGCCAGCAGCCCTAACGGGGTAACCTACGATGAGCAGTTCTTC	CASSPNGVTYDEQFF
.	12	TRBV30	.	TRBJ1-1	TGTACCTGGAGTGTACTGAACACTGAACCTTTCTTT	CTWSVLNTEPFF
.	15	TRBV29-1	.	TRBJ2-5	TGCAGCGTTGGCCTGGCTCGTGTGGGGGTAGGGACCCAGTACTTC	CSVGLARVGVGTQYF
.	14	TRBV20-1	.	TRBJ2-2	TGCAGTGGTAGACCGACATGGGGCATCGGGGAGCTGTTTTTT	CSGRPTWGIGELFF
.	17	TRBV6-2/TRBV6-3	.	TRBJ2-7	TGTGCCACCAGTTACCGCGATAGGGCGTCGCGTTCCTACGAGCAGTATTTC	CATSYRDRASRSYEQYF
.	15	TRBV12-3/TRBV12-4	TRBD2	TRBJ2-5	TGTGCCAGAAGTCCCTTTAGCGGGGGACAAGAGACCCAGTATTTC	CARSPFSGGQETQYF
.	13	TRBV6-6	.	TRBJ1-5	TGTGCCAGCAGTTTCCAGGGTGGAGAGCCCCAGCATTTT	CASSFQGGEPQHF
.	16	TRBV11-1	.	TRBJ2-3	TGTGCCAGCAGCTTAGGCGTGGGATCTTGTACGGATACGCAGTATTTT	CASSLGVGSCTDTQYF
.	15	TRBV5-4	TRBD1	TRBJ2-1	TGTGCCACCAGCTTCTCCGGGACAGGGTTGTATGGGCAGTTCTTC	CATSFSGTGLYGQFF
.	15	TRBV11-1	.	TRBJ2-1	TGTGCCAGCAGCTTAGAGAGGACGACCTGTAGTGAGCAGTTCTTC	CASSLERTTCSEQFF
many	14	TRBV11-2	TRBD2	TRBJ2-7	TGTGCCAGCAGCTTGCGGGCGCGGGGGTACGAGCAGTACTTC	CASSLRARGYEQYF
.	15	TRBV24-1	TRBD1	TRBJ2-1	TGTGCTACCAGTGACCCGAGACAGGGACACAATGAGCAGTTCTTC	CATSDPRQGHNEQFF
.	15	TRBV4-2	TRBD2	TRBJ2-2	TGTGCCAGCAAACTAGCGGGAGATGATGGCGGGTGGCCGTTTTTT	CASKLAGDDGGWPFF